This T cell receptor beta chain derives from a study of T cells expressing NK-cell markers. Study background: It was sorted CD3+CD56+NKG2C+, CD3+CD56+NKG2C- and CD3+CD56-NKG2C+ T cells that supplied the TCR beta repertoires.

Findings and caveats of the study: Whether the expanded NKG2C+ T cell clones recognized HCMV remained unclear.

TCRdb reworked the 5' RACE reads into one entry per CDR3 protein, no DNA. This table holds around 100,000 distinct CDR3 sequences. Germline assignment: CDR1 LGHDT and CDR2 YNNKEL (reference sequence). The CDR3 totals 12 residues. Of note for this clonotype: Its antigen is as yet unknown.

Material: blood T cells: a sorted CD56 or NKG2C T cell subset, CD4+ or CD8+ T cells, or bulk PBMC T cells (not recorded which). This clonotype was sampled from a woman aged 18-69 years in good health. The V and J genes are TRBV3-1 and TRBJ2-5. Here the CDR3 reads CASSQDHETQYF.